One T cell receptor (beta chain) is described in this entry. Its specificity is not known. Germline V gene lookup returns CDR1 KGHSH and CDR2 LQKENI. V dropped 2 bases and J dropped 2; count of bases not matched to a gene: 3. The CDR3 is 15 amino acids. Progressors' blood was drawn at hyperthyroidism diagnosis, before ophthalmopathy symptoms. This sample stems from a study of T cells in Graves' hyperthyroidism and ophthalmopathy. On the study more broadly: The blood sample was taken at first diagnosis, before treatment began. Study-wide points: Blood held most thyroid clonotypes expanded above 0.001 frequency. Stable hyperthyroidism was separated from ophthalmopathy by a model based on 13 V-J features.

Researchers took RNA transcripts and amplified the TCR beta CDR3 regions from them. HTBI primers were the set used in a first-round RT-PCR of the TCR CDR3. MiXCR, run by TCRdb on the multiplex PCR reads, gives a single entry per CDR3 protein. The sample holds roughly 360,000 distinct CDR3 sequences, around an eighth seen once. What was sequenced was blood. The chain joins TRBV18 to TRBJ2-3; TRBD2 aligns across 8 bases. The source is a man aged 25 to 45 with Graves' hyperthyroidism that later progressed to Graves' ophthalmopathy. CDR3 nucleotides: TGTGCCAGCTCACCAACTAGCGGCATCACAGATACGCAGTATTTT. Its translation: CASSPTSGITDTQYF.